One sample yielded the 31 T cell receptor beta chains listed below, sequenced in a study of blood T cell repertoires in COVID-19 (dated by TCRdb to the early 2020s). Receptor amplification or capture employed the immunoSEQ multiplex PCR assay. This immuneACCESS table, as held by TCRdb, lists in-frame sequences with V and J called but not all clones. Of the missing ones, under half trace to an unresolved V gene in checked studies; the others have no known cause. The sample table holds tens of thousands of clones, of which around 77% were seen once. The ten largest clones capture about 9.9% of the sample. Specimen: peripheral blood. These receptors were collected from a human donor in a cohort sampled during active COVID-19.

V is TRBV2 and J is TRBJ2-3; 15 bases are a match to TRBD2. The CDR3 totals 14 residues. Germline assignment: CDR1 SNHLY and CDR2 FYNNEI. Trimming cost V 7 bases and J 13 bases; bases outside gene matches: 9. CDR3 nucleotide sequence: TGTGCCAGCATCTTAGGACTAGCGGGGGGGCGGGAGTATTTT. Protein product: CASILGLAGGREYF.

The chain joins TRBV7-2 to TRBJ1-3; possibly TRBD1 for D (6 bases). The CDR3 extends over 16 amino acids. Trimming took 2 bases from V and 1 from J, leaving 12 bases between them. Looked up from germline, CDR1 is SGHTA and CDR2 is FQGNSA. CDR3 bases: TGTGCCAGCAGCTTAATGGGGGCAGGGTCTGGAAACACCATATATTTT. Residues: CASSLMGAGSGNTIYF.

The chain employs TRBV5-4 and TRBJ2-3; a possible D gene is TRBD2 (5 bases). Trimming removed 3 bases from V and 5 bases from J, with 16 bases in between. The CDR3 extends over 15 amino acids. Germline CDR1 and CDR2: SGHNT and YYREEE (reference sequence). CDR3 residues: CASSSTSGSRDTQYF. In DNA, the CDR3 is TGTGCCAGCAGCTCTACGTCGGGGAGTAGAGATACGCAGTATTTT.

CDR3 bases: TGTGCCAGCAGCTCATTAGCGGGTGGGAACACCGGGGAGCTGTTTTTT. It specifies CASSSLAGGNTGELFF. The chain combines TRBV5-6 with TRBJ2-2; 7 bases agree with TRBD2. Trimming at V came to 3 bases and at J to 1 base, leaving 6 bases not matched to a gene. The CDR3 is made up of 16 amino acids. Germline V gene lookup returns CDR1 SGHDT and CDR2 YYEEEE.

This clone was seen a few times. The rearrangement links TRBV7-9 to TRBJ2-1, with 8 bases matching TRBD2. Trimming took 3 bases from V and 7 from J; bases not matched to a gene: 2. The CDR3 contains 13 residues. Germline V gene sequence: CDR1 SEHNR, CDR2 FQNEAQ (reference sequence). CDR3 residues: CASSLTSENEQFF. In DNA, the CDR3 is TGTGCCAGCAGCTTGACTAGCGAGAATGAGCAGTTCTTC.

This chain joins TRBV9 and TRBJ1-2, with 10 bases matching TRBD1. Germline assignment: CDR1 SGDLS and CDR2 YYNGEE. V shed 3 bases and J 4 bases; nucleotides not matched to a gene: 6. The CDR3 is 15 amino acids. CDR3 sequence reads: CASSADRGRGYGYTF. In DNA, the CDR3 is TGTGCCAGCAGCGCAGACAGGGGGCGCGGCTATGGCTACACCTTC. Supplemented by reference TRBV9 and TRBJ1-2, the full variable domain reads DSGVTQTPKHLITATGQRVTLRCSPRSGDLSVYWYQQSLDQGLQFLIQYYNGEERAKGNILERFSAQQFPDLHSELNLSSLELGDSALYFCASSADRGRGYGYTFGSGTRLTVV.

The V and J genes are TRBV2 and TRBJ1-5; D gene uncertain. This CDR3 comprises 13 residues. CDR1 SNHLY and CDR2 FYNNEI come from the germline V gene. V lost 6 bases to trimming and J lost 1 base, with 7 bases between them. The CDR3 DNA reads as TGTGCCAGCAGCCCGGGGAGCAATCAGCCCCAGCATTTT. Protein: CASSPGSNQPQHF.

The table lists this clone with a count of one. The rearrangement links TRBV12-5 to TRBJ1-2, with D perhaps TRBD1 (5 bases). V was cut by 5 bases and J by 4 bases, with 8 bases left in between. This CDR3 is 12 amino acids long. Per germline, CDR1 LGHNT and CDR2 FRNRAP. The CDR3 loop reads CASGTTVYGYTF. The CDR3 DNA reads TGTGCTAGTGGTACGACAGTCTATGGCTACACCTTC.

The chain couples TRBV9 to TRBJ1-6; D ambiguous. The CDR3 spans 14 residues. V was trimmed by 0 bases and J by 11 bases, leaving 12 bases between them. The germline CDR1 and CDR2 sequences are SGDLS and YYNGEE. CDR3 sequence: CASSVGLGSPPLHF. In DNA form, the CDR3 reads TGTGCCAGCAGCGTAGGTCTGGGGAGCCCACCCCTCCACTTT.

V and J are TRBV27 and TRBJ1-2, with TRBD1 matching 12 bases. Unmatched junction bases numbered 7, after V lost 4 bases and J lost 7 bases. Germline values: CDR1 MNHEY, CDR2 SMNVEV (reference sequence). CDR3 size: 15 residues. The DNA for the CDR3 is TGTGCCAGCAGTTCCCCGGGACAGGGGGCGGTTGGCTACACCTTC. This gives the protein CASSSPGQGAVGYTF.

The genes are TRBV6-1 and TRBJ2-7; D not certain. Germline V gene data show CDR1 as MNHNS and CDR2 as SASEGT. V lost 3 bases to trimming and J lost 3 bases, with 6 bases between them. This CDR3 is 12 amino acids long. CDR3 in DNA: TGTGCCAGCAGTGAGGCTGGCTACGAGCAGTACTTC. This sequence encodes CASSEAGYEQYF.

This clone was detected a few times. V and J are TRBV18 and TRBJ1-2; D unresolved. Trimming left V 0 bases short and J 0 bases short, with 11 bases between. The length of the CDR3 is 16 residues. In germline, CDR1 is KGHSH, CDR2 LQKENI. The DNA for the CDR3 is TGTGCCAGCTCACCACCGAACGGGTTAGCTAACTATGGCTACACCTTC. Amino acids: CASSPPNGLANYGYTF.

The chain couples TRBV28 to TRBJ1-1, with TRBD1 matching 7 bases. The CDR3 has 14 amino acids. The germline CDR1 and CDR2 sequences are MDHEN and SYDVKM. V lost 1 base to trimming and J lost 4 bases; unmatched junction nucleotides: 3. CDR3 amino acids: CASSLSRGVTEAFF. The CDR3 region has the DNA TGTGCCAGCAGTTTATCCAGGGGGGTCACTGAAGCTTTCTTT.

This clone showed up just a few times. The chain joins TRBV9 to TRBJ2-1; TRBD2 aligns across 9 bases. The CDR3 extends over 14 amino acids. J lost 9 bases, V lost 7 bases, and 11 bases had no gene match. Germline V gene lookup returns CDR1 SGDLS and CDR2 YYNGEE. The CDR3 sequence is CASESPSGEGEQFF. The CDR3 DNA is TGTGCCAGCGAAAGTCCTAGCGGGGAGGGTGAGCAGTTCTTC.

This chain links TRBV5-1 with TRBJ1-5; 8 bases align to TRBD1. CDR3 length equals 14 residues. CDR1 and CDR2 (germline): SGHRS, YFSETQ. V lost 4 bases and J lost 7; bases outside the gene matches: 7. The CDR3 DNA reads as TGCGCCAGCAGCACGGCAGGGGGCGAGCAGCCCCAGCATTTT. Amino acid sequence: CASSTAGGEQPQHF.

The J gene is TRBJ2-7, the V gene TRBV7-2, with TRBD2 matching 10 bases. Trimming took 4 bases from V and 2 from J; bases not matched to a gene: 17. This CDR3 is built from 19 residues. CDR1 and CDR2 from the germline V gene are SGHTA and FQGNSA. As DNA, the CDR3 is TGTGCCAGCAGCTCCCAACGAGGGGGACCTAGCGGGGGTACCTACGAGCAGTACTTC. Translated: CASSSQRGGPSGGTYEQYF.

The rearrangement links TRBV2 to TRBJ2-5, with 8 nucleotides matching TRBD2. The ends lost 6 bases at V and 5 bases at J; junction bases unmatched: 8. The CDR3 consists of 14 residues. CDR1 is SNHLY and CDR2 is FYNNEI in the germline V gene. The CDR3: CASRDGGAIETQYF. The CDR3 DNA reads as TGTGCCAGCAGGGACGGGGGGGCTATCGAGACCCAGTACTTC.

The chain recombines TRBV12-5 with TRBJ2-7; 7 nucleotides agree with TRBD1. Germline CDR1 is LGHNT and CDR2 is FRNRAP. Trimming at V came to 7 bases and at J to 4 bases, leaving 7 bases not matched to a gene. CDR3 size: 13 residues. The CDR3 reads CASVRDRRYEQYF. DNA for the CDR3: TGTGCTAGTGTCCGGGACAGAAGGTACGAGCAGTACTTC.

The count of this clone is one. V usage is TRBV6-2 or TRBV6-3 and J usage is TRBJ2-5; 10 bases match TRBD1. The V gene end was trimmed by 2 bases and the J gene end by 3 bases; junction bases not matched to a gene: 3. The germline V gene has CDR1 MNHEY and CDR2 SVGEGT. This CDR3 spans 15 amino acids. The CDR3 here is CASSYLGTGEETQYF. The DNA for the CDR3 is TGTGCCAGCAGTTACCTCGGGACAGGGGAAGAGACCCAGTACTTC.

The chain recombines TRBV4-1 with TRBJ2-4; 13 nucleotides agree with TRBD2. This CDR3 is built from 16 residues. V trimming: 2 bases; J trimming: 3 bases; junction bases outside the gene matches: 1. CDR1 MGHRA and CDR2 YSYEKL come from the germline V gene. CDR3 DNA: TGCGCCAGCAGCCAAAGGACTAGCGGGGGCAAAAACATTCAGTACTTC. Translated: CASSQRTSGGKNIQYF.

J is TRBJ1-1 and V is TRBV4-1, with D unclear. Trimming removed 3 bases at V and 0 bases at J, with 8 bases between. The CDR3 is 14 residues long. Germline CDR1 reads MGHRA; CDR2 reads YSYEKL. The CDR3 bases are TGCGCCAGCAGCCATAACTTAATGAACACTGAAGCTTTCTTT. This translates into CASSHNLMNTEAFF.

In this sample, this clone turned up a few times. The J gene is TRBJ1-5, the V gene TRBV7-2, with 10 bases aligning to TRBD1. CDR3 length equals 15 residues. Germline V CDR1 and CDR2: SGHTA, FQGNSA. V lost 4 bases, J lost 6 bases, and 6 bases stayed unmatched. The CDR3 region is CASSSRRDRGQPQHF. Here the CDR3 DNA reads TGTGCCAGCAGCTCCCGCCGGGACAGGGGTCAGCCCCAGCATTTT.

This clone was found a few times. The rearrangement links TRBV7-2 to TRBJ2-7, with 8 bases matching TRBD1. The germline CDR1 and CDR2 sequences are SGHTA and FQGNSA. The CDR3 totals 15 residues. Losses at the gene ends were 3 bases for V and 2 bases for J; bases not matched to a gene: 6. In DNA form, the CDR3 reads TGTGCCAGCAGCTTCGGACAGGGCTCCCCCTACGAGCAGTACTTC. Amino acids: CASSFGQGSPYEQYF.

The rearrangement links TRBV7-7 to TRBJ2-3; D remains ambiguous. The CDR3 consists of 13 residues. V lost 5 bases, J lost 4 bases, and 10 bases lay in between. Germline CDR1 and CDR2: SSHAT and FNYEAQ (reference sequence). The CDR3, as DNA: TGTGCCAGCAGCATCAGAAACGCAGATACGCAGTATTTT. Translated, it gives CASSIRNADTQYF.

The V call is TRBV5-1, the J call TRBJ1-2; 10 bases are a match to TRBD1. V dropped 0 bases and J dropped 8; count of bases not matched to a gene: 13. The CDR3 has 17 residues. The germline CDR1 and CDR2 sequences are SGHRS and YFSETQ. The CDR3 DNA reads TGCGCCAGCAGCTTGGCCGGGACAGGGGCGATCTTGGGAGGCTACACCTTC. Its protein product is CASSLAGTGAILGGYTF. Full variable domain (rest looked up from reference TRBV5-1 and TRBJ1-2): KAGVTQTPRYLIKTRGQQVTLSCSPISGHRSVSWYQQTPGQGLQFLFEYFSETQRNKGNFPGRFSGRQFSNSRSEMNVSTLELGDSALYLCASSLAGTGAILGGYTFGSGTRLTVV.

The CDR3 here is CASSQATGGNSPLHF. The CDR3 coding sequence is TGCGCCAGCAGCCAGGCGACAGGGGGTAATTCACCCCTCCACTTT. The chain employs TRBV4-3 and TRBJ1-6; 9 bases agree with TRBD1. The V gene's germline CDR1 is LGHNA and CDR2 YSLEER. This CDR3 comprises 15 residues. Germline trimming cut 3 bases from V and 6 bases from J; bases unmatched to any gene: 3.

This chain joins TRBV6-2 or TRBV6-3 and TRBJ2-3, with 7 bases lining up with TRBD2. CDR1 and CDR2 from the germline V gene are MNHEY and SVGEGT. The junction had 4 bases not matched to a gene; V was cut back by 4 bases and J by 0 bases. The CDR3 is made up of 15 amino acids. The CDR3 is CASSSLADSTDTQYF. DNA for the CDR3: TGTGCCAGCAGTTCCCTAGCGGATAGCACAGATACGCAGTATTTT.

This clone was observed a handful of times. The J gene is TRBJ2-7, the V gene TRBV30, with 8 positions matching TRBD2. The CDR3 consists of 16 residues. With 1 base clipped from V and 0 bases from J, the junction kept 8 bases outside the gene matches. Germline loops: CDR1 GTSNPN, CDR2 SVGIG (reference sequence). The CDR3 DNA is TGTGCCTGGAGTGGTTTCCAGCGGGGGAGCTCCTACGAGCAGTACTTC. It specifies CAWSGFQRGSSYEQYF.

This clone was picked up a small number of times. The CDR3 DNA sequence: TGTGCCAGCTCACCAGCGGGACAGGCCCCACGGTCACCCCTCCACTTT. It codes for CASSPAGQAPRSPLHF. V and J are TRBV18 and TRBJ1-6; 8 bases map to TRBD1. Trimming removed 2 bases from V and 10 bases from J; junction bases left unmatched: 10. Per germline, CDR1 KGHSH and CDR2 LQKENI. CDR3 length equals 16 residues.

The chain couples TRBV6-5 to TRBJ2-2, with TRBD2 as a possible D gene (6 bases). Germline values: CDR1 MNHEY, CDR2 SVGAGI. V was clipped by 8 bases and J by 6 bases, with 19 bases between them. This CDR3 contains 15 residues. CDR3 sequence: CASERRGAWAGELFF. CDR3 in DNA: TGTGCCAGCGAAAGGAGGGGCGCGTGGGCCGGGGAGCTGTTTTTT.

This clone has a single count. J is TRBJ1-1 and V is TRBV5-1, with 9 bases fitting TRBD1. The CDR3 spans 17 residues. CDR1 and CDR2 (germline): SGHRS, YFSETQ. The V and J ends lost 0 bases and 5 bases, in that order; junction bases with no gene match: 11. CDR3 sequence (DNA): TGCGCCAGCAGCTTGGATACAAGGACAGGGGAAGGTACTGAAGCTTTCTTT. Its protein is CASSLDTRTGEGTEAFF.